Listed here are 20 T cell receptor beta chains from one sample, sequenced in a study of cytomegalovirus exposure and HLA in healthy donors. The PCR had 60 Vbeta and 13 Jbeta primers. The assay was immunoSEQ multiplex PCR, and TCRdb's table has in-frame clones only and misses some. This repertoire shows tens of thousands of clones, roughly 69% found once; its top ten account for 6.3%. Sequencing input: PBMCs. These receptors originate from a woman under 40 in good health and CMV-seronegative.

The V and J genes are TRBV5-1 and TRBJ2-7, with a tentative D call TRBD2 (6 bases). The CDR3 is 14 amino acids. The V gene lost 2 bases and the J gene lost 2 bases, with 11 bases spanning the gap. The V gene's germline CDR1 is SGHRS and CDR2 YFSETQ. The CDR3 region is CASSFGRETYEQYF. In nucleotides, the CDR3 is TGCGCCAGCAGCTTCGGACGGGAGACCTACGAGCAGTACTTC.

The V gene is TRBV18, the J gene TRBJ1-5; possible D gene TRBD1, 5 bases. Germline loops: CDR1 KGHSH, CDR2 LQKENI. The germline V and J ends were trimmed by 4 bases and 3 bases, with 13 bases remaining between them. This CDR3 comprises 15 residues. The CDR3 protein is CASSRVQGYNQPQHF. In DNA form, the CDR3 reads TGTGCCAGCTCACGGGTGCAGGGCTACAATCAGCCCCAGCATTTT.

The chain links TRBV2 to TRBJ2-3, with D unclear. In germline, CDR1 is SNHLY, CDR2 FYNNEI. This CDR3 comprises 14 residues. The ends were cut back, 1 base at V and 2 bases at J, with 7 bases in the middle. Here the CDR3 reads CASSEGLSTDTQYF. Written as DNA, the CDR3 is TGTGCCAGCAGTGAAGGGCTCTCCACAGATACGCAGTATTTT.

In DNA, the CDR3 is TGCAGCGTTGAAGCAGCGGGAGCTGGAGAGACCCAGTACTTC. Residues: CSVEAAGAGETQYF. This chain joins TRBV29-1 and TRBJ2-5, with 8 bases that match TRBD2. Trimming cost V 1 base and J 4 bases; bases outside gene matches: 5. The CDR3 loop spans 14 amino acids. Germline V lookup: CDR1 SQVTM, CDR2 ANQGSEA.

This clone appeared a few times. The V and J genes are TRBV7-8 and TRBJ2-2, with D possibly being TRBD2 (6 bases). The CDR3 has 14 amino acids. Deletions cut 2 bases from V and 8 bases from J, with 12 bases between. Germline CDR1 reads SGHVS; CDR2 reads FQNEAQ. The CDR3 DNA reads as TGTGCCAGCAGCTTAAGGCTAGCGAAGGGGGAGCTGTTTTTT. This sequence encodes CASSLRLAKGELFF.

This clone occurred a few times. The rearrangement joins TRBV6-6 to TRBJ2-7; 7 positions agree with TRBD1. This CDR3 region has 15 residues. Germline V gene sequence: CDR1 MNHNY, CDR2 SVGAGI (reference sequence). The V and J ends lost 0 bases and 0 bases, in that order; junction bases with no gene match: 2. For the CDR3, the DNA is TGTGCCAGCAGTTACTCGGACAGGTTCTCCTACGAGCAGTACTTC. Amino acid sequence: CASSYSDRFSYEQYF.

This chain joins TRBV7-9 and TRBJ1-5; 9 nucleotides align to TRBD1. After removal of 0 bases from V and 7 bases from J, the junction contained 10 bases not matched to a gene. The CDR3 runs to 17 residues. Germline CDR1 is SEHNR and CDR2 is FQNEAQ (reference sequence). The DNA of the CDR3 is TGTGCCAGCAGCTTAGCCTTGGGGACAGGGCGAGACCAGCCCCAGCATTTT. Encoded protein: CASSLALGTGRDQPQHF.

V and J are TRBV10-2 and TRBJ2-2; unclear D gene. CDR3 length: 14 amino acids. Germline V lookup: CDR1 WSHSY, CDR2 SAAADI. Trimming cost V 0 bases and J 4 bases, with 6 bases left between them. CDR3 DNA: TGCGCCAGCAGTGAGTCTGAGTTCACCGGGGAGCTGTTTTTT. Its protein product is CASSESEFTGELFF.

This clone was recorded only once. The rearrangement uses TRBV30 and TRBJ2-1; 7 nucleotides match TRBD1. The CDR3 is made up of 13 amino acids. V shed 6 bases and J 6 bases; nucleotides not matched to a gene: 8. CDR1 GTSNPN and CDR2 SVGIG come from the germline V gene (reference sequence). The CDR3 here is CACIPGTVNEQFF. The CDR3, as DNA: TGTGCCTGCATTCCAGGGACAGTCAATGAGCAGTTCTTC. The full variable domain, in which reference TRBV30 and TRBJ2-1 provide the parts outside the CDR3, is SQTIHQWPATLVQPVGSPLSLECTVEGTSNPNLYWYRQAAGRGLQLLFYSVGIGQISSEVPQNLSASRPQDRQFILSSKKLLLSDSGFYLCACIPGTVNEQFFGPGTRLTVL.

This clone was seen a handful of times. The V gene is TRBV5-6, the J gene TRBJ2-7; maybe TRBD1 (6 bases). The germline V gene encodes CDR1 SGHDT and CDR2 YYEEEE. This CDR3 has 13 residues. Trimming removed 4 bases from V and 3 bases from J, with 11 bases in between. The CDR3 here is CASSGQGLYEQYF. In DNA, the CDR3 is TGTGCCAGCAGCGGGCAGGGGCTCTACGAGCAGTACTTC. Filled out from reference TRBV5-6 and TRBJ2-7, the complete variable domain reads DAGVTQSPTHLIKTRGQQVTLRCSPKSGHDTVSWYQQALGQGPQFIFQYYEEEERQRGNFPDRFSGHQFPNYSSELNVNALLLGDSALYLCASSGQGLYEQYFGPGTRLTVT.

This clone was recorded only once. This rearrangement joins TRBV7-2 to TRBJ2-5; D possibly corresponds to TRBD1 (6 bases). The CDR3 loop spans 15 amino acids. V dropped 3 bases and J dropped 2 bases, with 13 bases sitting between them. The V gene's germline CDR1 is SGHTA and CDR2 FQGNSA. CDR3 protein: CASSFSPQGQETQYF. The CDR3 DNA is TGTGCCAGCAGCTTCTCCCCCCAGGGGCAAGAGACCCAGTACTTC.

J is TRBJ1-1 and V is TRBV28; 7 bases are shared with TRBD1. With V trimmed by 5 bases and J by 5 bases, 5 bases remained unmatched. The V gene's germline CDR1 is MDHEN and CDR2 SYDVKM. The CDR3 consists of 13 residues. CDR3 nucleotides: TGTGCCAGCAGTCCCCCCAGGGGGACTGAAGCTTTCTTT. Protein sequence: CASSPPRGTEAFF.

This clone showed up just a few times. The rearrangement uses TRBV7-2 and TRBJ1-2, with 8 bases fitting TRBD1. CDR3 length: 14 amino acids. The germline V gene has CDR1 SGHTA and CDR2 FQGNSA. Losses at the gene ends were 5 bases for V and 4 bases for J; bases not matched to a gene: 6. The CDR3 is CASSTGGSPYGYTF. CDR3 DNA: TGTGCCAGCAGCACAGGGGGTTCCCCCTATGGCTACACCTTC.

This clone appeared a few times. V is TRBV6-5 and J is TRBJ1-1, with 9 bases that match TRBD1. J lost 2 bases, V lost 4 bases, and 5 bases had no gene match. Germline V gives CDR1 MNHEY, CDR2 SVGAGI. CDR3 length: 15 residues. CDR3 residues: CASSFNRGPNTEAFF. Here the CDR3 DNA reads TGTGCCAGCAGTTTTAACAGGGGGCCCAACACTGAAGCTTTCTTT.

The J gene is TRBJ1-2, the V gene TRBV23-1, with D perhaps matching TRBD1 (5 bases). TRBV23-1 is an ORF, with its function uncertain. The CDR3 spans 14 residues. V was trimmed by 0 bases and J by 7 bases, leaving 12 bases between them. The CDR3 DNA follows: TGCGCCAGCAGTCAATCAGAACCAGGGTCTGGCTACACCTTC. Amino acid sequence: CASSQSEPGSGYTF.

The rearrangement links TRBV11-3 to TRBJ2-4, with 9 bases that match TRBD1. Germline-derived CDR1 and CDR2 are SGHNT and YENEEA. Trimming took 4 bases from V and 1 from J; bases not matched to a gene: 2. The CDR3 has 15 residues. The CDR3 nucleotides are TGTGCCAGCAGCTCCGGGACAGGGGCCAAAAACATTCAGTACTTC. The encoded protein is CASSSGTGAKNIQYF. The complete variable domain, with remaining parts taken from reference TRBV11-3 and TRBJ2-4, reads EAGVVQSPRYKIIEKKQPVAFWCNPISGHNTLYWYLQNLGQGPELLIRYENEEAVDDSQLPKDRFSAERLKGVDSTLKIQPAELGDSAVYLCASSSGTGAKNIQYFGAGTRLSVL.

J is TRBJ1-2 and V is TRBV30, with a possible D match to TRBD1 (6 bases). Trimming removed 3 bases from V and 8 bases from J, with 13 bases in between. Looked up from germline, CDR1 is GTSNPN and CDR2 is SVGIG (reference sequence). This CDR3 is built from 12 residues. CDR3 nucleotides: TGTGCCTGGAGGAGGGGGTCCGGAGGCTACACCTTC. It translates to CAWRRGSGGYTF.

This clone was seen a few times. The V call is TRBV2, the J call TRBJ1-4, with 9 bases that match TRBD1. The CDR3 length is 13 residues. CDR1 and CDR2 from the germline V gene are SNHLY and FYNNEI. The V gene end was trimmed by 10 bases and the J gene end by 7 bases; junction bases not matched to a gene: 7. The CDR3 DNA is TGTGCCACCTCGGGACAGGGCGGTGAAAAACTGTTTTTT. It specifies CATSGQGGEKLFF. Together with reference TRBV2 and TRBJ1-4, the CDR3 gives the full variable domain: EPEVTQTPSHQVTQMGQEVILRCVPISNHLYFYWYRQILGQKVEFLVSFYNNEISEKSEIFDDQFSVERPDGSNFTLKIRSTKLEDSAMYFCATSGQGGEKLFFGSGTQLSVL.

V usage is TRBV30 and J usage is TRBJ2-1; D gene ambiguous. The CDR3 is 14 residues long. CDR1 and CDR2 (germline): GTSNPN, SVGIG (reference sequence). Trimming took off 3 bases at V and 3 bases at J, with 12 bases between the two ends. The CDR3 DNA reads TGTGCCTGGAGCTCCCAAAGCAACTACAATGAGCAGTTCTTC. It specifies CAWSSQSNYNEQFF. Full variable domain (missing parts from reference TRBV30 and TRBJ2-1): SQTIHQWPATLVQPVGSPLSLECTVEGTSNPNLYWYRQAAGRGLQLLFYSVGIGQISSEVPQNLSASRPQDRQFILSSKKLLLSDSGFYLCAWSSQSNYNEQFFGPGTRLTVL.

The rearrangement links TRBV5-1 to TRBJ2-7, with TRBD2 as a possible D gene (5 bases). V lost 7 bases and J 0 bases, leaving 14 bases between the germline ends. The CDR3 consists of 14 residues. Germline CDR1 and CDR2: SGHRS and YFSETQ. Written as DNA, the CDR3 is TGCGCCAGCTTGGCGGGCCCTAGCTCCTACGAGCAGTACTTC. Its translation is CASLAGPSSYEQYF.